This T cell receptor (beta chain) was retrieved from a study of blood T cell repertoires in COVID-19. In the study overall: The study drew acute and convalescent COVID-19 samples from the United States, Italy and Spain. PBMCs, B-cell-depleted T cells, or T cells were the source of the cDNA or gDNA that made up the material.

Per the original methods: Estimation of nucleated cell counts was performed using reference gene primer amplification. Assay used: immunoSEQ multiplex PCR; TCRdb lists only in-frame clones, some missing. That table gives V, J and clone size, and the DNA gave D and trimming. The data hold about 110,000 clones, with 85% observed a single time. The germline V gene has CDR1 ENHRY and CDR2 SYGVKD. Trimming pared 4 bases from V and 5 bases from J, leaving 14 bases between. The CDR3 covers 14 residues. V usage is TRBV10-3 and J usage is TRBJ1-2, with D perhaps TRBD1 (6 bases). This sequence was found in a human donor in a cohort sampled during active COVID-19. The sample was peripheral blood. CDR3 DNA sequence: TGTGCCATCAGTGCCCAGGGGTTTCGATATGGCTACACCTTC. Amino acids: CAISAQGFRYGYTF.